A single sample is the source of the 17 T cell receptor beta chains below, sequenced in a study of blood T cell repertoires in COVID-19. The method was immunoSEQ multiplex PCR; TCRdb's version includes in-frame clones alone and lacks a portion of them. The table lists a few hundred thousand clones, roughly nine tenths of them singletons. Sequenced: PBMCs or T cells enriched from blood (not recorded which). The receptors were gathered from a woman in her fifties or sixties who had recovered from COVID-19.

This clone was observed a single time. CDR3 in amino acids: CASSSKVQISNQPQHF. In nucleotides, the CDR3 is TGTGCCAGCAGCTCCAAAGTACAGATTAGCAATCAGCCCCAGCATTTT. This chain connects TRBV14 to TRBJ1-5; D gene uncertain. The germline V gene has CDR1 SGHDN and CDR2 FVKESK. V lost 5 bases, J lost 0 bases, and 14 bases lay in between. CDR3 size: 16 residues.

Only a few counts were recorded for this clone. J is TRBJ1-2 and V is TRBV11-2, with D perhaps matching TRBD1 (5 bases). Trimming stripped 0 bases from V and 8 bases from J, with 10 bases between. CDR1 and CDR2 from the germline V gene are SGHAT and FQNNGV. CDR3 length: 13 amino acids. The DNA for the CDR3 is TGTGCCAGCAGCTTAGATCGGGGGGACGGCTACACCTTC. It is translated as CASSLDRGDGYTF.

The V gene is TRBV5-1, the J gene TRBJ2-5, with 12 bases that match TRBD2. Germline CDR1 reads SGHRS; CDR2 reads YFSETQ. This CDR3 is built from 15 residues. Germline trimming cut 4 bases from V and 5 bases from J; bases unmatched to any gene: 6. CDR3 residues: CASSPLAGGHETQYF. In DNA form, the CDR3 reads TGCGCCAGCAGCCCCCTAGCGGGGGGGCACGAGACCCAGTACTTC.

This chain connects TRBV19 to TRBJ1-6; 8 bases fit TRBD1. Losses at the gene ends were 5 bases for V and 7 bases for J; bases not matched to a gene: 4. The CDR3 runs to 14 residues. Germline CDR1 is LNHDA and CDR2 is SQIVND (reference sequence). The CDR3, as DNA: TGTGCCAGTAGTTTGGGACAGGTAAATTCACCCCTCCACTTT. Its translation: CASSLGQVNSPLHF.

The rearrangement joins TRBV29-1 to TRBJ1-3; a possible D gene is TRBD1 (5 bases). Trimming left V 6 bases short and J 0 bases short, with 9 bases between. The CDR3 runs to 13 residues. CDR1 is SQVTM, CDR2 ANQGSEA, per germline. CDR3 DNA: TGCAGCGTGCGGGACCCCTCTGGAAACACCATATATTTT. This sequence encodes CSVRDPSGNTIYF.

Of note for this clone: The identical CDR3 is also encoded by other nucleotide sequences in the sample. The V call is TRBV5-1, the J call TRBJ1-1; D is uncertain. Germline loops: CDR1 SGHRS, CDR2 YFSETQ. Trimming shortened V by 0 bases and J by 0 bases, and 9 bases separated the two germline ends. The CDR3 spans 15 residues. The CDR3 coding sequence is TGCGCCAGCAGCTTGGTAGGAGGCATGAACACTGAAGCTTTCTTT. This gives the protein CASSLVGGMNTEAFF.

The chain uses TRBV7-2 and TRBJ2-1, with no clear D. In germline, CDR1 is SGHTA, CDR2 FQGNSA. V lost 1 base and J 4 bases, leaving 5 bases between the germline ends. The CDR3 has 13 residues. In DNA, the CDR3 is TGTGCCAGCAGCTTAGAACAGTACAATGAGCAGTTCTTC. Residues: CASSLEQYNEQFF.

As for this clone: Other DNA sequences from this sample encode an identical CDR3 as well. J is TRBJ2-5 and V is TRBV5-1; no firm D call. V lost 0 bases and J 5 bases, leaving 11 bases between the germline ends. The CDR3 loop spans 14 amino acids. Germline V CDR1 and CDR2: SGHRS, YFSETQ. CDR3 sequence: CASSLGQPGETQYF. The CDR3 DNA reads TGCGCCAGCAGCTTGGGGCAGCCCGGGGAGACCCAGTACTTC.

The CDR3 loop is CASSSSRDREGSEKLFF. CDR3 DNA sequence: TGCGCCAGCAGCTCGTCCCGGGACAGGGAGGGAAGTGAAAAACTGTTTTTT. The V gene is TRBV5-1, the J gene TRBJ1-4; 9 bases line up with TRBD1. The V and J ends lost 3 bases and 7 bases, in that order; junction bases with no gene match: 13. CDR1 and CDR2 from the germline V gene are SGHRS and YFSETQ. The CDR3 consists of 17 residues.

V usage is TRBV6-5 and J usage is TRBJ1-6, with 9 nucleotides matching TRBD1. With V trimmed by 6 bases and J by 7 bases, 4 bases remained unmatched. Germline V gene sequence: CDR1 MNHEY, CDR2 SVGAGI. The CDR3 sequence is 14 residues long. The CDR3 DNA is TGTGCCAGCAGGGTCGACAGGGGGAATTCACCCCTCCACTTT. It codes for CASRVDRGNSPLHF.

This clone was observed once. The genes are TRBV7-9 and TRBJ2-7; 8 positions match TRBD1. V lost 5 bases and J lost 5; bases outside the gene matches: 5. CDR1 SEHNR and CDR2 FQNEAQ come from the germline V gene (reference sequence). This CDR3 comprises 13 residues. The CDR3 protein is CASSRDRLDEQYF. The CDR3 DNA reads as TGTGCCAGCAGCAGGGACAGGCTCGACGAGCAGTACTTC.

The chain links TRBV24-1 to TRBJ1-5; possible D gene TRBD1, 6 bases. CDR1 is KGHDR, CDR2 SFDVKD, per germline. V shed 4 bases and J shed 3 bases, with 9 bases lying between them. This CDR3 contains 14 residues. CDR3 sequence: CATSDRGNNQPQHF. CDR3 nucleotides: TGTGCCACCAGTGACAGGGGAAACAATCAGCCCCAGCATTTT.

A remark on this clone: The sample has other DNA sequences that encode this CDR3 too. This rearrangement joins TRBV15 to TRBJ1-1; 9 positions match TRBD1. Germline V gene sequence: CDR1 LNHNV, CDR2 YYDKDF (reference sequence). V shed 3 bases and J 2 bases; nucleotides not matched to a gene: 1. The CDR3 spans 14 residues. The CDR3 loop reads CATSRDRGNTEAFF. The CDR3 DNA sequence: TGTGCCACCAGCAGGGACAGGGGCAACACTGAAGCTTTCTTT.

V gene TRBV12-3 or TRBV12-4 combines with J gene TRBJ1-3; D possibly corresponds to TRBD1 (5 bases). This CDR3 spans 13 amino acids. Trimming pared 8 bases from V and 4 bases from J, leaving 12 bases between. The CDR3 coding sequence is TGTGCCAGCCTCTGGACATCGGGAAACACCATATATTTT. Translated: CASLWTSGNTIYF.

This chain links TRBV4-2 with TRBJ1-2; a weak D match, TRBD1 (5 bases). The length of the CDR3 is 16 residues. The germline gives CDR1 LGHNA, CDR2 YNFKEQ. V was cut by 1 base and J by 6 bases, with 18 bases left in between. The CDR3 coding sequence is TGTGCCAGCAGCCAAGGTTGGGCGGCAGGGACTGATGGCTACACCTTC. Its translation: CASSQGWAAGTDGYTF.

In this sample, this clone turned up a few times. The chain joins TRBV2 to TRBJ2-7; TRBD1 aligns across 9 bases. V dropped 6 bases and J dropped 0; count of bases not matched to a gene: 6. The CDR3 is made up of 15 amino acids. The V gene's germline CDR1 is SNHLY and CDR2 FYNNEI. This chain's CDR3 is CASSLGQGFSYEQYV. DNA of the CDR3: TGTGCCAGCAGCTTGGGACAGGGATTCTCCTACGAGCAGTACGTC.

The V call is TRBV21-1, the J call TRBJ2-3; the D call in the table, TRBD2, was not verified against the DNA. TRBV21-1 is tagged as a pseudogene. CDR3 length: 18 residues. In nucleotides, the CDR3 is TGTGCCAGCACCCGAACCGGGGGGCGCGAGCGGGGGTCAGATACGCAGTATTTT. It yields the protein CASTRTGGRERGSDTQYF.